Below, 13 T cell receptor beta chains from the same sample are listed, as sequenced in a study of glioma-infiltrating T cells. Using RNA template, CDR3s of TCR alpha and beta were amplified with iRepertoire arm-PCR. TCRdb itself ran the multiplex PCR reads through MiXCR, one entry per CDR3 protein. Among a few hundred thousand distinct CDR3 sequences listed, roughly two fifths were seen once. The sample taken for sequencing was glioma tissue, nonneoplastic brain tissue, or PBMCs (not recorded which). All receptors derive from a human donor with low-grade glioma or glioblastoma, undergoing nonglioma brain surgery, or in good health (not recorded which).

This clonotype was detected many times. The gene calls are TRBV27 and TRBJ1-3; tentatively, D is TRBD1 (6 bases). The CDR3 is 15 residues long. Trimming removed 1 base at V and 3 bases at J, with 10 bases between. The germline V gene encodes CDR1 MNHEY and CDR2 SMNVEV (reference sequence). The CDR3 DNA sequence: TGTGCCAGCAGTTTATGGGGCAGGGGTGGAAACACCATATATTTT. This sequence encodes CASSLWGRGGNTIYF.

V is TRBV5-1 and J is TRBJ2-1; the match to TRBD2 covers 9 bases. The CDR3 is made up of 14 amino acids. V lost 2 bases, J lost 8 bases, and 5 bases stayed unmatched. Germline lookup yields CDR1 SGHRS and CDR2 YFSETQ. DNA for the CDR3: TGCGCCAGCAGCTTTAGCGGGAGTGTCGATGAGCAGTTCTTC. Encoded protein: CASSFSGSVDEQFF.

This clonotype was recorded at least ten times. The chain employs TRBV27 and TRBJ1-5; D call uncertain. The V gene's germline CDR1 is MNHEY and CDR2 SMNVEV (reference sequence). Trimming took 1 base from V and 5 from J, leaving 9 bases between them. This CDR3 spans 14 amino acids. The chain's CDR3 is CASSLFGRHQPQHF. CDR3 DNA sequence: TGTGCCAGCAGTTTATTTGGGCGTCATCAGCCCCAGCATTTT.

A note on this clonotype: A much more abundant neighbour one base away suggests this may be a read error. The chain has TRBV20-1 and TRBJ2-1; D is uncertain. Per germline, CDR1 DFQATT and CDR2 SNEGSKA (reference sequence). This CDR3 region has 15 residues. Deletions cut 1 base from V and 7 bases from J, with 17 bases between. The CDR3 sequence: CSARVGFSLENEQFF. As DNA, the CDR3 is TGCAGTGCTAGAGTAGGTTTTAGTCTCGAGAATGAGCAGTTCTTC.

The chain is built from TRBV27 and TRBJ2-1; 9 bases agree with TRBD2. V lost 7 bases, J lost 9 bases, and 16 bases stayed unmatched. CDR1 and CDR2 from the germline V gene are MNHEY and SMNVEV (reference sequence). The CDR3 totals 16 residues. The CDR3 loop reads CASIPLSREGLSEQFF. The CDR3 DNA is TGTGCCAGCATTCCACTCTCGCGGGAGGGCCTGAGTGAGCAGTTCTTC.

This chain connects TRBV10-3 to TRBJ2-1; the match to TRBD2 covers 10 bases. This CDR3 spans 16 amino acids. After removal of 0 bases from V and 4 bases from J, the junction contained 3 bases not matched to a gene. CDR1 is ENHRY and CDR2 is SYGVKD in the germline V gene. The CDR3 here is CAISESGLAVYNEQFF. CDR3 coding DNA: TGTGCCATCAGTGAGTCCGGACTAGCGGTGTACAATGAGCAGTTCTTC.

Notes on this clonotype: A much more abundant neighbour one base away suggests this may be a read error. The chain couples TRBV6-1 to TRBJ2-2, with D maybe TRBD1 (6 bases). Germline V gene sequence: CDR1 MNHNS, CDR2 SASEGT. This CDR3 comprises 15 residues. CDR3 sequence reads: CASSEAGGSTGKLFF. DNA of the CDR3: TGTGCCAGCAGTGAAGCAGGGGGTTCCACCGGGAAGCTGTTTTTT.

The V gene is TRBV7-9, the J gene TRBJ2-7; 7 nucleotides match TRBD2. This CDR3 region has 15 residues. V shed 4 bases, J shed 6 bases, and the junction held 12 bases outside the gene matches. Germline V gene sequence: CDR1 SEHNR, CDR2 FQNEAQ (reference sequence). The CDR3 DNA follows: TGTGCCAGCAGCTACCGGGGCGGGAGAGTTAGCGAGCAGTACTTC. This sequence encodes CASSYRGGRVSEQYF.

V is TRBV12-5 and J is TRBJ2-1; D gene uncertain. Germline V gene lookup returns CDR1 LGHNT and CDR2 FRNRAP. Trimming cost V 2 bases and J 3 bases, with 8 bases left between them. CDR3 length equals 14 residues. The CDR3 bases are TGTGCTAGTGGTTTGTTCCCAGACTACAATGAGCAGTTCTTC. This encodes CASGLFPDYNEQFF.

CDR3 nucleotide sequence: TGCGCCAGCAGCGGCAGGGCATCTAACTATGGCTACACCTTC. Protein: CASSGRASNYGYTF. The genes are TRBV5-1 and TRBJ1-2, with D possibly matching TRBD1 (5 bases). The CDR3 loop spans 14 amino acids. The germline V gene has CDR1 SGHRS and CDR2 YFSETQ. Trimming stripped 4 bases from V and 0 bases from J, with 10 bases between. Full variable domain (missing parts from reference TRBV5-1 and TRBJ1-2): KAGVTQTPRYLIKTRGQQVTLSCSPISGHRSVSWYQQTPGQGLQFLFEYFSETQRNKGNFPGRFSGRQFSNSRSEMNVSTLELGDSALYLCASSGRASNYGYTFGSGTRLTVV.

Of note for this clonotype: The junction and the germline gene differ at one end; a read error may be behind it. The rearrangement links TRBV25-1 to TRBJ2-1, with D perhaps TRBD1 or TRBD2 (5 bases each). Germline CDR1 and CDR2: MGHDK and SYGVNS. This CDR3 has 16 residues. The CDR3 DNA sequence: TGTGCCAGCAGTGGAAAACTGGAACGGGGCTACAATGAGCAGTCCTTC. This translates into CASSGKLERGYNEQSF.

The CDR3, as DNA: TGTGCCAGCAGCTTAGGCGGAGCTCTGAACACTGAAAATTTCTTT. Residues: CASSLGGALNTENFF. The chain combines TRBV7-2 with TRBJ1-1; D is undetermined. Germline V gives CDR1 SGHTA, CDR2 FQGNSA. The CDR3 has 15 residues. The V and J ends lost 1 base and 13 bases respectively, with 22 bases between them. Using reference TRBV7-2 and TRBJ1-1 for the parts outside the CDR3, the full variable domain is GAGVSQSPSNKVTEKGKDVELRCDPISGHTALYWYRQSLGQGLEFLIYFQGNSAPDKSGLPSDRFSAERTGGSVSTLTIQRTQQEDSAVYLCASSLGGALNTENFFGQGTRLTVV.

About this clonotype: This clone may be a read error of a much larger clone one base away. V usage is TRBV28 and J usage is TRBJ2-1; TRBD2 aligns across 7 bases. The CDR3 has 15 residues. The J segment lost 4 bases and the V segment lost 4 bases, leaving 7 bases of the junction unmatched. Germline V lookup: CDR1 MDHEN, CDR2 SYDVKM. CDR3 in DNA: TGTGCCAGCAGTTACTGCTCAGCGGGGTACAATGAGCAGTTCTTC. The encoded protein is CASSYCSAGYNEQFF.